These 9 T cell receptor beta chains were all obtained from the same sample, sequenced in a study of blood T cell repertoires in COVID-19 (TCRdb year 2020). The protocol used for the library was the immunoSEQ multiplex PCR assay. TCRdb obtained this table from immuneACCESS and retained in-frame rearrangements with V and J assigned. These tables miss some clones; where compared with another copy, unresolved V genes account for less than half of the shortfall, and the remainder is unexplained. The sample table shows a few hundred thousand clones, and about nine tenths are seen once. The top ten clonotypes cover 10% to 15% of the sample. Sequencing was done on a sample of peripheral blood. These TCRs come from a woman aged 50 to 60 with COVID-19, enrolled during active disease.

This chain joins TRBV6-5 and TRBJ1-2; D gene unclear. From germline, CDR1 is MNHEY and CDR2 SVGAGI. V lost 6 bases to trimming and J lost 4 bases, with 6 bases between them. The CDR3 runs 11 residues. CDR3 protein: CASSEGYGYTF. The CDR3 nucleotides read TGTGCCAGCAGCGAGGGCTATGGCTACACCTTC.

This rearrangement joins TRBV7-8 to TRBJ2-1; the match to TRBD2 covers 11 bases. Trimming cost V 1 base and J 15 bases; bases outside gene matches: 11. This CDR3 is built from 15 residues. CDR1 is SGHVS, CDR2 FQNEAQ, per germline. CDR3 nucleotide sequence: TGTGCCAGCAGCTTAGACGGTAGCGGGGGGGCCGTAAGGTTCTTC. Encoded protein: CASSLDGSGGAVRFF. Combining the CDR3 with reference TRBV7-8 and TRBJ2-1 gives the whole variable domain GAGVSQSPRYKVAKRGQDVALRCDPISGHVSLFWYQQALGQGPEFLTYFQNEAQLDKSGLPSDRFFAERPEGSVSTLKIQRTQQEDSAVYLCASSLDGSGGAVRFFGPGTRLTVL.

Only one count was recorded for this clone. The chain's CDR3 is CASSQSPQGGQPQHF. The CDR3 DNA reads TGTGCCAGCAGCCAATCCCCTCAGGGAGGGCAGCCCCAGCATTTT. The chain uses TRBV16 and TRBJ1-5; tentative D call: TRBD1 (5 bases). The length of the CDR3 is 15 residues. From germline, CDR1 is KGHSY and CDR2 FQNENV. Trimming stripped 0 bases from V and 7 bases from J, with 13 bases between.

V usage is TRBV28 and J usage is TRBJ1-2; TRBD1 agrees at 10 bases. V lost 6 bases, J lost 6 bases, and 1 base stayed unmatched. Per germline, CDR1 MDHEN and CDR2 SYDVKM. This CDR3 has 12 amino acids. The DNA of the CDR3 is TGTGCCAGCAGGGGACAGGGGCATGGCTACACCTTC. Its translation is CASRGQGHGYTF.

The CDR3 nucleotides read TGTGCCAGCAGCTCGAGGGGGCGGGTCACGCAGTATTTT. This translates into CASSSRGRVTQYF. The V gene is TRBV7-2, the J gene TRBJ2-3; 7 bases map to TRBD1. After removal of 4 bases from V and 9 bases from J, the junction contained 7 bases not matched to a gene. Germline V lookup: CDR1 SGHTA, CDR2 FQGNSA. The CDR3 extends over 13 amino acids.

Regarding this clone: Compared with germline, one end of the junction differs, possibly owing to a read error. This sequence joins TRBV27 and TRBJ1-1; TRBD1 aligns across 7 bases. Germline CDR1 is MNHEY and CDR2 is SMNVEV (reference sequence). The CDR3 totals 14 residues. The CDR3 is CASSLSSDRLKAFF. CDR3 DNA sequence: TGTGCCAGCAGTCTATCATCGGACAGGCTAAAAGCTTTCTTT.

The rearrangement uses TRBV30 and TRBJ2-7; D may be TRBD2 (5 bases). Trimming stripped 1 base from V and 6 bases from J, with 10 bases between. Germline values: CDR1 GTSNPN, CDR2 SVGIG (reference sequence). This CDR3 comprises 12 residues. The CDR3 DNA reads as TGTGCCTGGAGTGCCCTAGCCGTCGAGCAGTACTTC. Its protein product is CAWSALAVEQYF.

This chain links TRBV7-9 with TRBJ2-7; TRBD1 matches 10 bases. Germline trimming cut 1 base from V and 3 bases from J; bases unmatched to any gene: 9. Germline V gene lookup returns CDR1 SEHNR and CDR2 FQNEAQ (reference sequence). The CDR3 is made up of 17 amino acids. CDR3 region: CASSLVWGGTGDYEQYF. In DNA form, the CDR3 reads TGTGCCAGCAGCTTAGTTTGGGGCGGGACAGGGGACTACGAGCAGTACTTC.

This chain uses TRBV30 with TRBJ1-2; D may be TRBD1 (5 bases). Trimming shortened V by 1 base and J by 5 bases, and 8 bases separated the two germline ends. This CDR3 is 12 amino acids long. Germline V gene sequence: CDR1 GTSNPN, CDR2 SVGIG (reference sequence). As DNA, the CDR3 is TGTGCCTGGAGTGGGGACTGGTATGGCTACACCTTC. Protein sequence: CAWSGDWYGYTF.